This entry concerns a single TCR beta chain. Its specificity is unknown. These data belong to a study of T cell responses to AZD1222 COVID-19 vaccine. Regarding the study as a whole: Most donors were white British, females outnumbered males, and clonal diversity was possibly underestimated. The breadth and depth of Spike-specific TCRs increased once two AZD1222 doses had been given. Spike regions recognized by vaccine-associated CD4 TCRs spanned the protein, led by 160-218 and 743-854.

V lost 2 bases and J lost 5, with 15 bases in between. The CDR3 has 16 residues. Germline V gene sequence: CDR1 ENHRY, CDR2 SYGVKD. Using immunoSEQ multiplex PCR, the repertoire was profiled, and TCRdb retains in-frame clones only, with some absent. Among some 97,000 clones, 88% were seen once, and the ten largest hold about 1.8%. This specimen was peripheral blood, taken on day 0 of AZD1222 vaccination. J is TRBJ1-4 and V is TRBV10-3; D is perhaps TRBD1 (5 bases). This sequence originates from an adult in good health. The CDR3 region has the DNA TGTGCCATCAGTGAGGCCGGGACTCTTATAAATGAAAAACTGTTTTTT. Translated, it gives CAISEAGTLINEKLFF.